These 10 T cell receptor beta chains came from one sample sequenced in a study of T cell repertoires in cytomegalovirus infection. TCRdb re-called the reads through MiXCR, storing one row per CDR3 protein. The data contain some 270,000 distinct CDR3 sequences, about a sixth of them singletons. The specimen sequenced was CD8+ T cells from PBMCs. Receptors were obtained from a human donor in good health (CMV status not recorded). Some clones in this sample may be carry-over from other donors' samples.

In DNA form, the CDR3 reads TGTGCCAGCAGCTTGGACTTTGCAACTAATGAAAAACTGTTTTTT. It is translated as CASSLDFATNEKLFF. The chain recombines TRBV5-5 with TRBJ1-4, with D hard to call. Trimming took off 0 bases at V and 0 bases at J, with 6 bases between the two ends. Germline-derived CDR1 and CDR2 are SGHKS and YYEKEE (reference sequence). This CDR3 has 15 amino acids. Full variable domain (outside the CDR3, taken from reference TRBV5-5 and TRBJ1-4): DAGVTQSPTHLIKTRGQQVTLRCSPISGHKSVSWYQQVLGQGPQFIFQYYEKEERGRGNFPDRFSARQFPNYSSELNVNALLLGDSALYLCASSLDFATNEKLFFGSGTQLSVL.

The sample holds many counts of this clonotype. V and J are TRBV7-2 and TRBJ1-4, with D perhaps matching TRBD1 (5 bases). V was trimmed by 6 bases and J by 8 bases, leaving 25 bases between them. CDR1 and CDR2 (germline): SGHTA, FQGNSA. CDR3 length: 17 residues. In DNA, the CDR3 is TGTGCCAGCAGTCGTATAGCCGGGTTTGGGGGTAGAGAAAAACTGTTTTTT. Translating gives CASSRIAGFGGREKLFF.

This clonotype was counted ten times or more. The V and J genes are TRBV7-8 and TRBJ2-7; 9 nucleotides line up with TRBD2. CDR1 is SGHVS and CDR2 is FQNEAQ in the germline V gene. This CDR3 spans 18 amino acids. The trim removed 5 bases at V and 0 bases at J, leaving 14 bases unmatched. CDR3: CASSPVPPAGGHSYEQYF. Here the CDR3 DNA reads TGTGCCAGCAGCCCCGTCCCCCCAGCGGGGGGCCACTCCTACGAGCAGTACTTC.

V usage is TRBV20-1 and J usage is TRBJ2-1, with 15 bases lining up with TRBD2. Per germline, CDR1 DFQATT and CDR2 SNEGSKA (reference sequence). The junction had 12 bases not matched to a gene; V was cut back by 1 base and J by 8 bases. CDR3 size: 18 residues. Here the CDR3 reads CSARGGLAGGTYSHEQFF. For the CDR3, the DNA is TGCAGTGCTAGAGGCGGACTAGCGGGGGGGACATATAGTCATGAGCAGTTCTTC.

At least ten counts were recorded for this clonotype. The chain combines TRBV6-2 or TRBV6-3 with TRBJ2-7; 8 bases are a match to TRBD1. Germline CDR1 and CDR2: MNHEY and SVGEGT. The length of the CDR3 is 17 residues. With V trimmed by 4 bases and J by 0 bases, 11 bases remained unmatched. The CDR3 DNA follows: TGTGCCAGCAGTTTCGACGTCAGGGGGCGCATCTCCTACGAGCAGTACTTC. It is translated as CASSFDVRGRISYEQYF.

The chain employs TRBV6-1 and TRBJ2-5; 10 nucleotides match TRBD1. This CDR3 region has 22 residues. CDR1 MNHNS and CDR2 SASEGT come from the germline V gene. J gave up 5 bases and V 0 bases, and 24 bases lay outside the gene matches. The CDR3 DNA is TGTGCCAGCAGTGAAGCGGTGGGGTTTGGACAGGGGGGACTCGTCCCAAAGGAGACCCAGTACTTC. It specifies CASSEAVGFGQGGLVPKETQYF.

The chain joins TRBV27 to TRBJ1-1; 9 positions agree with TRBD1. From germline, CDR1 is MNHEY and CDR2 SMNVEV (reference sequence). V gave up 6 bases and J gave up 11 bases; unmatched junction bases: 10. The CDR3 contains 13 residues. This chain's CDR3 is CASSVQGAEGAFF. CDR3 coding DNA: TGTGCCAGCAGCGTACAGGGGGCGGAAGGGGCTTTCTTT.

V gene TRBV19 combines with J gene TRBJ1-1; a weak D match, TRBD1 (5 bases). The germline V and J ends were trimmed by 5 bases and 0 bases, with 13 bases remaining between them. This CDR3 is built from 15 residues. Germline-derived CDR1 and CDR2 are LNHDA and SQIVND (reference sequence). Here the CDR3 reads CASSLQGLMNTEAFF. The CDR3 DNA reads as TGTGCCAGTAGTCTGCAGGGCCTAATGAACACTGAAGCTTTCTTT.

The V gene is TRBV18, the J gene TRBJ2-5; TRBD2 aligns across 7 bases. Germline CDR1 KGHSH, CDR2 LQKENI. The trim removed 3 bases at V and 3 bases at J, leaving 7 bases unmatched. The CDR3 is 15 residues long. CDR3 DNA: TGTGCCAGCTCACCGATATCTAGCGGAGAAGAGACCCAGTACTTC. Translated, it gives CASSPISSGEETQYF.

V gene TRBV5-6 combines with J gene TRBJ1-2, with 10 bases matching TRBD1. The V gene end was trimmed by 1 base and the J gene end by 3 bases; junction bases not matched to a gene: 15. Per the germline V gene, CDR1 is SGHDT and CDR2 is YYEEEE. This CDR3 has 19 residues. CDR3: CASSLLGESGTGEDYGYTF. The CDR3 nucleotides are TGTGCCAGCAGCTTGCTAGGGGAATCGGGGACAGGGGAGGACTATGGCTACACCTTC.